Listed below are T cell receptor beta chains from one sample, sequenced in a study of T cells in Graves' hyperthyroidism and ophthalmopathy. Each CDR3 protein is one row after TCRdb ran MiXCR on the multiplex PCR reads. The sample includes hundreds of thousands of distinct CDR3 sequences, around 20% of them seen just once. Sequencing was carried out using blood. These receptors all come from a woman between 45 and 60 years old with Graves' hyperthyroidism that later progressed to Graves' ophthalmopathy. CDR3s include the opening cysteine and the closing phenylalanine or tryptophan. Each record gives: CDR3 DNA, CDR3 protein, D gene, clone size, V gene, J gene. A D gene is named only where the DNA matches it firmly. Rows give clone size only sometimes, using once, few, many, or a class for an expanded clone.

CDR3nt: TGTGCCAGCTCACGGGGGGGAAAGACGACAGGGATGCGCTACACCTTC; CDR3aa: CASSRGGKTTGMRYTF; d_gene: TRBD1; abundance: few; v_gene: TRBV18; j_gene: TRBJ1-2
CDR3nt: TGTGCCAGCAGTTGGGTGGGTGGGGGAAGGAACACTGAAGCTTTCTTT; CDR3aa: CASSWVGGGRNTEAFF; d_gene: -; abundance: many; v_gene: TRBV12-3/TRBV12-4; j_gene: TRBJ1-1
CDR3nt: TGTGCCACCAGCAGAGATGACGGGGGGGACCAAGAGACCCAGTACTTC; CDR3aa: CATSRDDGGDQETQYF; d_gene: TRBD2; abundance: few; v_gene: TRBV15; j_gene: TRBJ2-5
CDR3nt: TGTGCCAGCAGTTTAGGACAGCGGACGGGGTATGGCTACACCTTC; CDR3aa: CASSLGQRTGYGYTF; d_gene: -; abundance: many; v_gene: TRBV6-1; j_gene: TRBJ1-2
CDR3nt: TGCAGTGCCGACAGGGAACCTAACTATGGCTACACCTTC; CDR3aa: CSADREPNYGYTF; d_gene: TRBD1; abundance: once; v_gene: TRBV20-1; j_gene: TRBJ1-2
CDR3nt: TGTGCCAGCAGTGACTTTTCTTGGGACAGGGAAAATGAGCAGTTCTTC; CDR3aa: CASSDFSWDRENEQFF; d_gene: TRBD1; abundance: few; v_gene: TRBV2; j_gene: TRBJ2-1
CDR3nt: TGCGCCAGCAGCCAAGGTGGACTAGCGGGGGGCGATGAGCAGTTCTTC; CDR3aa: CASSQGGLAGGDEQFF; d_gene: TRBD2; abundance: -; v_gene: TRBV4-1; j_gene: TRBJ2-1
CDR3nt: TGTGCCAGCTCACCAGGACACGAGCAGTACTTC; CDR3aa: CASSPGHEQYF; d_gene: -; abundance: many; v_gene: TRBV18; j_gene: TRBJ2-7
CDR3nt: TGCAGTGCTAGAGTCTCGGGGGCTCCCTCCTACGAGCAGTACTTC; CDR3aa: CSARVSGAPSYEQYF; d_gene: -; abundance: many; v_gene: TRBV20-1; j_gene: TRBJ2-7
CDR3nt: TGTGCCAGCAGTTTACAGGACGGCTCCTATAATTCACCCCTCCACTTT; CDR3aa: CASSLQDGSYNSPLHF; d_gene: -; abundance: few; v_gene: TRBV12-3/TRBV12-4; j_gene: TRBJ1-6
CDR3nt: TGTGCCAGCAGCCTAGGACTAGCGGGCGAGAGCTCCTACAATGAGCAGTTCTTC; CDR3aa: CASSLGLAGESSYNEQFF; d_gene: TRBD2; abundance: many; v_gene: TRBV7-3; j_gene: TRBJ2-1
CDR3nt: TGTGCCAGCAGCTTAGCGGGACAGGGGGAAGGTAGTGAGCAGTACTTC; CDR3aa: CASSLAGQGEGSEQYF; d_gene: TRBD1; abundance: few; v_gene: TRBV7-9; j_gene: TRBJ2-7
CDR3nt: TGTGCCAGCAGCTTAGGTATCCCTACAAATGAGCAGTTCTTC; CDR3aa: CASSLGIPTNEQFF; d_gene: -; abundance: many; v_gene: TRBV7-6; j_gene: TRBJ2-1
CDR3nt: TGCGCCAGCAACAATCCGACGGACAGGATGTTTGGCTACACCTTC; CDR3aa: CASNNPTDRMFGYTF; d_gene: TRBD1; abundance: many; v_gene: TRBV5-1; j_gene: TRBJ1-2
CDR3nt: TGTGCCAGCACCGAGGGGTTTGGCGGTAATTCACCCCTCCACTTT; CDR3aa: CASTEGFGGNSPLHF; d_gene: -; abundance: few; v_gene: TRBV2; j_gene: TRBJ1-6
CDR3nt: TGTGCCAGCAGTGAAGCTAGGGACGCGAATGAAAAACTGTTTTTT; CDR3aa: CASSEARDANEKLFF; d_gene: -; abundance: -; v_gene: TRBV2; j_gene: TRBJ1-4
CDR3nt: TGTGCCAGCAGAAGAACCGGATCTGAAGCTTTCTTT; CDR3aa: CASRRTGSEAFF; d_gene: -; abundance: -; v_gene: TRBV12-3/TRBV12-4; j_gene: TRBJ1-1
CDR3nt: TGTGCCAGCAGCCAAGCGTACTACACAGATACGCAGTATTTT; CDR3aa: CASSQAYYTDTQYF; d_gene: -; abundance: -; v_gene: TRBV3-1; j_gene: TRBJ2-3
CDR3nt: TGCAGTGCTCCCCCCACAACAGACAGGTTTTCCACAGATACGCAGTATTTT; CDR3aa: CSAPPTTDRFSTDTQYF; d_gene: -; abundance: few; v_gene: TRBV20-1; j_gene: TRBJ2-3
CDR3nt: TGTGCCAGCAGTGATTATAGGGGGAAAAACATTCAGTACTTC; CDR3aa: CASSDYRGKNIQYF; d_gene: -; abundance: few; v_gene: TRBV6-1; j_gene: TRBJ2-4
CDR3nt: TGTGCCAGCAGTTACGGGACAGGGCTGGCCGGGGAGCTGTTTTTT; CDR3aa: CASSYGTGLAGELFF; d_gene: TRBD1; abundance: few; v_gene: TRBV6-5; j_gene: TRBJ2-2
CDR3nt: TGTGCCAGCAGCGAGGGAAACACAGATACGCAGTATTTT; CDR3aa: CASSEGNTDTQYF; d_gene: -; abundance: many; v_gene: TRBV7-6; j_gene: TRBJ2-3
CDR3nt: TGTGCCAGCACCCTATCCGGGACAGGGGGTTACGAGCAGTACTTC; CDR3aa: CASTLSGTGGYEQYF; d_gene: TRBD1; abundance: many; v_gene: TRBV6-1; j_gene: TRBJ2-7
CDR3nt: TGTGCCAGCAGCCCTGGGGGGCTGGGCGGGGAGCTGTTTTTT; CDR3aa: CASSPGGLGGELFF; d_gene: -; abundance: once; v_gene: TRBV7-8; j_gene: TRBJ2-2
CDR3nt: TGTGCCAGCAGTGCAACGGGGTTGCGGCAGCCCCAGCATTTT; CDR3aa: CASSATGLRQPQHF; d_gene: -; abundance: -; v_gene: TRBV6-1; j_gene: TRBJ1-5
CDR3nt: TGCAGTGCTAGACAAGGGGGAGGGCAGCCCCAGCATTTT; CDR3aa: CSARQGGGQPQHF; d_gene: -; abundance: many; v_gene: TRBV20-1; j_gene: TRBJ1-5
CDR3nt: TGTGCCAGCAGCCAAGATCAGGGAGCCCTTAATTCACCCCTCCACTTT; CDR3aa: CASSQDQGALNSPLHF; d_gene: -; abundance: -; v_gene: TRBV3-1; j_gene: TRBJ1-6
CDR3nt: TGTGCCAGCAGCCCGCGTGGACTATTCACCGGGGAGCTGTTTTTT; CDR3aa: CASSPRGLFTGELFF; d_gene: -; abundance: many; v_gene: TRBV7-3; j_gene: TRBJ2-2
CDR3nt: TGTGCCAGCAGCGACCTCGGAGGCCAGGAGCAGTACTTC; CDR3aa: CASSDLGGQEQYF; d_gene: -; abundance: few; v_gene: TRBV14; j_gene: TRBJ2-7
CDR3nt: TGTGCCAGCATCATAGAGTCTATCACAGGGGGCCTGGAGACCCAGTACTTC; CDR3aa: CASIIESITGGLETQYF; d_gene: TRBD1; abundance: many; v_gene: TRBV7-8; j_gene: TRBJ2-5
CDR3nt: TGTGCCTGGAGTGAGGGAGAGACCCAGTACTTC; CDR3aa: CAWSEGETQYF; d_gene: -; abundance: -; v_gene: TRBV30; j_gene: TRBJ2-5
CDR3nt: TGTGCCAGCAGATCAGACGGCTTGGGGCGAAAACTGTTTTTT; CDR3aa: CASRSDGLGRKLFF; d_gene: -; abundance: -; v_gene: TRBV6-2/TRBV6-3; j_gene: TRBJ1-4
CDR3nt: TGTGCCAGCAGTGAAGCAAAGGGGCCGGTCGAGCAGTACTTC; CDR3aa: CASSEAKGPVEQYF; d_gene: -; abundance: few; v_gene: TRBV6-1; j_gene: TRBJ2-7
CDR3nt: TGCAGTGCCATCTTGATGGTCCCGACCTACAATGAGCAGTTCTTC; CDR3aa: CSAILMVPTYNEQFF; d_gene: -; abundance: few; v_gene: TRBV20-1; j_gene: TRBJ2-1
CDR3nt: TGTGCCAGCAGCCCCGGGGAGGGAGTGGATACGCAGTATTTT; CDR3aa: CASSPGEGVDTQYF; d_gene: TRBD2; abundance: many; v_gene: TRBV11-2; j_gene: TRBJ2-3
CDR3nt: TGTGCCAGCAGTGACAGGCCCAGCACAGATACGCAGTATTTT; CDR3aa: CASSDRPSTDTQYF; d_gene: -; abundance: -; v_gene: TRBV6-1; j_gene: TRBJ2-3
CDR3nt: TGTGCCAGCAGCTTAGTCCCGGGGTTGTTCTCCTACGAGCAGTACTTC; CDR3aa: CASSLVPGLFSYEQYF; d_gene: -; abundance: -; v_gene: TRBV7-8; j_gene: TRBJ2-7
CDR3nt: TGTGCCAGCAGCTTGTCGGGGCGGAAAGATAATGAAAAACTGTTTTTT; CDR3aa: CASSLSGRKDNEKLFF; d_gene: -; abundance: -; v_gene: TRBV5-4; j_gene: TRBJ1-4
CDR3nt: TGTGCCAGCAGCAGCGGGGTGGGGGGCCCTTCCTCCTACAATGAGCAGTTCTTC; CDR3aa: CASSSGVGGPSSYNEQFF; d_gene: -; abundance: -; v_gene: TRBV5-1; j_gene: TRBJ2-1
CDR3nt: TGTGCCAGCAGCGTAGCTTTCGGGACCGGCACCGGGGAGCTGTTTTTT; CDR3aa: CASSVAFGTGTGELFF; d_gene: -; abundance: few; v_gene: TRBV9; j_gene: TRBJ2-2
CDR3nt: TGTGCCAGCAGTGATTGGGGATTAGACACTGAAGCTTTCTTT; CDR3aa: CASSDWGLDTEAFF; d_gene: -; abundance: many; v_gene: TRBV6-1; j_gene: TRBJ1-1
CDR3nt: TGTGCCAGTAGTAGTTCAGGACAAAGCAATCAGCCCCAGCATTTT; CDR3aa: CASSSSGQSNQPQHF; d_gene: -; abundance: -; v_gene: TRBV19; j_gene: TRBJ1-5
CDR3nt: TGTGCCAGCAGTAAGGACAGGGGGACCTACGAGCAGTACTTC; CDR3aa: CASSKDRGTYEQYF; d_gene: TRBD1; abundance: many; v_gene: TRBV2; j_gene: TRBJ2-7
CDR3nt: TGCGCCAGCAGCCAAGGGGGGCGAGGCTACGAGCAGTACTTC; CDR3aa: CASSQGGRGYEQYF; d_gene: -; abundance: -; v_gene: TRBV4-1; j_gene: TRBJ2-7
CDR3nt: TGCGCCAGCAGCTTGGCTCCTCGGGGATCCGCCTATAATTCACCCCTCCACTTT; CDR3aa: CASSLAPRGSAYNSPLHF; d_gene: -; abundance: -; v_gene: TRBV5-1; j_gene: TRBJ1-6
CDR3nt: TGCAGTGCTAGAGTTTTAAGGAGCGCCCAAGAGACCCAGTACTTC; CDR3aa: CSARVLRSAQETQYF; d_gene: -; abundance: few; v_gene: TRBV20-1; j_gene: TRBJ2-5
CDR3nt: TGCGCCGGCAGGTCGCAGGGGGCGCGGGAGATGAACACTGAAGCTTTCTTT; CDR3aa: CAGRSQGAREMNTEAFF; d_gene: TRBD1; abundance: -; v_gene: TRBV5-1; j_gene: TRBJ1-1
CDR3nt: TGCAGCGTTGAGGGCAGGATGGACACTGAAGCTTTCTTT; CDR3aa: CSVEGRMDTEAFF; d_gene: -; abundance: few; v_gene: TRBV29-1; j_gene: TRBJ1-1
CDR3nt: TGCGCCAGCAGCTCGGACGCCGGCAATCAGCCCCAGCATTTT; CDR3aa: CASSSDAGNQPQHF; d_gene: -; abundance: -; v_gene: TRBV5-1; j_gene: TRBJ1-5
CDR3nt: TGTGCCTGGAGTGTAGCGGGGGGGCCTTTGGAGCAGTTCTTC; CDR3aa: CAWSVAGGPLEQFF; d_gene: TRBD2; abundance: few; v_gene: TRBV30; j_gene: TRBJ2-1
CDR3nt: TGCGCCAGCCGACAGGCAACTAATGAAAAACTGTTTTTT; CDR3aa: CASRQATNEKLFF; d_gene: -; abundance: -; v_gene: TRBV5-1; j_gene: TRBJ1-4